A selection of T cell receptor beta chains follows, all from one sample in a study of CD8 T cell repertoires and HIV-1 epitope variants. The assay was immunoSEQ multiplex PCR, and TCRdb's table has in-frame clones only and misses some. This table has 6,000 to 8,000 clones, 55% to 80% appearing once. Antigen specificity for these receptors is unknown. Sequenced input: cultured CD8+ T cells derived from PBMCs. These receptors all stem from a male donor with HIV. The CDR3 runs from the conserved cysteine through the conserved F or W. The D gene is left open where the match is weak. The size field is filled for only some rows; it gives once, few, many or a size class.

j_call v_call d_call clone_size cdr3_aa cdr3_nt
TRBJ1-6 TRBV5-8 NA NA CASSLGAVSPLHF TGTGCCAGCAGCTTGGGTGCGGTTTCACCCCTCCACTTT
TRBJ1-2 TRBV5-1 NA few CASSLGGGGYTF TGCGCCAGCAGCCTCGGGGGCGGGGGCTACACCTTC
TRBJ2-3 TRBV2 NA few CASSELGVVGTDTQYF TGTGCCAGCAGTGAATTGGGGGTGGTCGGCACAGATACGCAGTATTTT
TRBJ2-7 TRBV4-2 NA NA CASSGRDRYEQYF TGTGCCAGCAGCGGTCGGGACCGCTACGAGCAGTACTTC
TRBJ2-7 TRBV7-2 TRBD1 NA CASSSRTGLSYEQYF TGTGCCAGCAGCTCCCGGACAGGGCTTTCCTACGAGCAGTACTTC
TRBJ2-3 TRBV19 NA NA CASSDYPTDTQYF TGTGCCAGTAGTGACTACCCCACAGATACGCAGTATTTT
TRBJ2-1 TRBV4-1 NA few CASSQGLEDPYNEQFF TGCGCCAGCAGCCAAGGCTTGGAGGACCCCTACAATGAGCAGTTCTTC
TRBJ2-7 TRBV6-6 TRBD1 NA CASSYLGTASYEQYF TGTGCCAGCAGTTACCTCGGGACAGCGTCCTACGAGCAGTACTTC
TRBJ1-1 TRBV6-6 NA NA CASSYLDMNTEAFF TGTGCCAGCAGTTACTTGGATATGAACACTGAAGCTTTCTTT
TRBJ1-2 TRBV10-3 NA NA CAISDLKRTNANYGYTF TGTGCCATCAGTGACCTTAAAAGGACGAATGCTAACTATGGCTACACCTTC